What follows are 27 T cell receptor beta chains derived from one specimen sequenced in a study of T cells in Graves' hyperthyroidism and ophthalmopathy. Amplification targeted TCR beta CDR3 regions from RNA transcripts. The HTBI primer set served for first-round RT-PCR of the TCR CDR3. TCRdb re-analysed the multiplex PCR reads in MiXCR, keeping a single row per CDR3 protein. The table lists around 180,000 distinct CDR3 sequences, approximately 15% of them singletons, with roughly 28% in the top ten. The sample was blood. Receptors were obtained from a woman aged 50 to 60 with Graves' hyperthyroidism.

This clonotype showed up many times. This chain joins TRBV20-1 and TRBJ1-2; D call uncertain. The V end lost 3 bases, the J end lost 1 base, and 12 bases lay between the germline ends. Germline V gives CDR1 DFQATT, CDR2 SNEGSKA (reference sequence). There are 14 residues in the CDR3. For the CDR3, the DNA is TGCAGTGCTAGTACCCGGCGGAATAACTATGGCTACACCTTC. Translated, it gives CSASTRRNNYGYTF.

There are many counts of this clonotype. This chain links TRBV20-1 with TRBJ2-1; D not certain. This CDR3 contains 16 residues. Looked up from germline, CDR1 is DFQATT and CDR2 is SNEGSKA (reference sequence). Trimming left V 3 bases short and J 2 bases short, with 17 bases between. CDR3 DNA: TGCAGTGCTAGTGGGTTGGGCTGGATTGCCTACAATGAGCAGTTCTTC. Its translation is CSASGLGWIAYNEQFF.

The rearrangement uses TRBV19 and TRBJ1-1; D is ambiguous. The CDR3 covers 12 residues. Germline CDR1 reads LNHDA; CDR2 reads SQIVND (reference sequence). The V end was cut by 6 bases, the J end by 0 bases, with 5 bases between. The CDR3 coding sequence is TGTGCCAGTAGGGAGATGAACACTGAAGCTTTCTTT. Amino acid sequence: CASREMNTEAFF.

This clonotype was counted at least ten times. This sequence joins TRBV6-2 or TRBV6-3 and TRBJ1-5; 12 bases are shared with TRBD1. The CDR3 loop spans 17 amino acids. Germline loops: CDR1 MNHEY, CDR2 SVGEGT. V was clipped by 2 bases and J by 6 bases; unmatched bases: 8. CDR3 protein: CASSYPAGTGGGQPQHF. The CDR3 DNA sequence: TGTGCCAGCAGTTACCCCGCCGGGACAGGGGGCGGTCAGCCCCAGCATTTT.

The CDR3 reads CASTLSQGAYNEQFF. CDR3 in DNA: TGTGCCAGCACCCTCAGTCAGGGGGCCTACAATGAGCAGTTCTTC. The rearrangement uses TRBV6-2 or TRBV6-3 and TRBJ2-1, with 7 bases that match TRBD1. The CDR3 sequence is 15 residues long. Trimming took 7 bases from V and 2 from J; bases not matched to a gene: 8. The germline V gene has CDR1 MNHEY and CDR2 SVGEGT.

This clonotype was counted ten times or more. V gene TRBV6-2 or TRBV6-3 combines with J gene TRBJ1-1; 8 positions match TRBD1. Trimming took 7 bases from V and 0 from J; bases not matched to a gene: 7. Germline V gene sequence: CDR1 MNHEY, CDR2 SVGEGT. The CDR3 length is 15 residues. DNA for the CDR3: TGTGCCAGCATCGAAGGACAGGGAATGAACACTGAAGCTTTCTTT. Translating gives CASIEGQGMNTEAFF.

This clonotype occurred many times. V gene TRBV6-5 combines with J gene TRBJ2-2; D unresolved. CDR3 length: 15 amino acids. The V gene's germline CDR1 is MNHEY and CDR2 SVGAGI. V lost 0 bases and J 4 bases, leaving 9 bases between the germline ends. The CDR3 is CASSYSNLGTGELFF. In nucleotides, the CDR3 is TGTGCCAGCAGTTACTCGAACCTAGGCACCGGGGAGCTGTTTTTT.

Ten or more counts support this clonotype. The chain employs TRBV6-4 and TRBJ1-1; TRBD1 is a possible D gene (5 bases). This CDR3 region has 13 residues. V gave up 3 bases and J gave up 4 bases, with 9 bases separating them. Germline CDR1 MRHNA, CDR2 SNTAGT. CDR3 in amino acids: CASSEGELTEAFF. CDR3 bases: TGTGCCAGCAGTGAAGGGGAGCTCACTGAAGCTTTCTTT.

This chain connects TRBV18 to TRBJ1-2; D is unclear. The length of the CDR3 is 14 residues. The V end lost 3 bases, the J end lost 2 bases, and 10 bases lay between the germline ends. The germline V gene has CDR1 KGHSH and CDR2 LQKENI. Here the CDR3 reads CASSPGSDNYGYTF. In DNA, the CDR3 is TGTGCCAGCTCACCCGGTTCAGACAACTATGGCTACACCTTC. Supplemented by reference TRBV18 and TRBJ1-2, the full variable domain reads NAGVMQNPRHLVRRRGQEARLRCSPMKGHSHVYWYRQLPEEGLKFMVYLQKENIIDESGMPKERFSAEFPKEGPSILRIQQVVRGDSAAYFCASSPGSDNYGYTFGSGTRLTVV.

In this sample, this clonotype turned up many times. V is TRBV6-6 and J is TRBJ1-4; D is undetermined. V shed 2 bases and J shed 7 bases, with 11 bases lying between them. Germline-derived CDR1 and CDR2 are MNHNY and SVGAGI (reference sequence). The CDR3 totals 14 residues. The CDR3 DNA sequence: TGTGCCAGCAGTTACGCCCGTCTGGCTGAAAAACTGTTTTTT. As protein: CASSYARLAEKLFF.

This clonotype was detected many times. The rearrangement links TRBV12-3 or TRBV12-4 to TRBJ2-4; 7 bases are shared with TRBD1. With 6 bases clipped from V and 0 bases from J, the junction kept 14 bases outside the gene matches. This CDR3 is built from 18 residues. CDR3 in amino acids: CASSLLRDSLLAKNIQYF. CDR3 in DNA: TGTGCCAGCAGCCTACTGAGGGACAGCCTATTAGCCAAAAACATTCAGTACTTC.

This clonotype was counted at least ten times. The genes are TRBV7-6 and TRBJ2-7; the match to TRBD1 covers 9 bases. Germline V gene data show CDR1 as SGHVS and CDR2 as FNYEAQ. V was clipped by 5 bases and J by 6 bases; unmatched bases: 8. This CDR3 has 14 amino acids. The CDR3 DNA reads TGTGCCAGCAGCCCGCATGGGACAGGGTTCGAGCAGTACTTC. Its translation: CASSPHGTGFEQYF. The full variable domain, with the rest looked up from reference TRBV7-6 and TRBJ2-7, is GAGVSQSPRYKVTKRGQDVALRCDPISGHVSLYWYRQALGQGPEFLTYFNYEAQQDKSGLPNDRFSAERPEGSISTLTIQRTEQRDSAMYRCASSPHGTGFEQYFGPGTRLTVT.

The sample holds many counts of this clonotype. The chain couples TRBV7-9 to TRBJ2-2, with a weak D call TRBD2 (5 bases). Germline-derived CDR1 and CDR2 are SEHNR and FQNEAQ (reference sequence). V dropped 2 bases and J dropped 6 bases, with 10 bases sitting between them. This CDR3 contains 14 residues. The CDR3 sequence: CASSLTRSAGELFF. CDR3 bases: TGTGCCAGCAGCTTAACTAGGAGTGCCGGGGAGCTGTTTTTT.

This clonotype was recorded at least ten times. The rearrangement links TRBV2 to TRBJ2-5, with 9 bases aligning to TRBD2. CDR3 length equals 15 residues. Germline trimming cut 3 bases from V and 5 bases from J; bases unmatched to any gene: 7. Germline V gives CDR1 SNHLY, CDR2 FYNNEI. The CDR3 bases are TGTGCCAGCAGTGATGGCGGGGGGGAAGGGGAGACCCAGTACTTC. Residues: CASSDGGGEGETQYF.

In its sample, this clonotype was seen many times. V is TRBV7-3 and J is TRBJ2-5; 7 positions agree with TRBD2. CDR1 is SGHTA, CDR2 FQGTGA, per germline. There are 14 residues in the CDR3. V gave up 5 bases and J gave up 3 bases; unmatched junction bases: 6. CDR3 loop: CASSPRTREETQYF. For the CDR3, the DNA is TGTGCCAGCAGCCCCAGGACTAGAGAAGAGACCCAGTACTTC.

In its sample, this clonotype was seen a few times. This may be a read error: a much more frequent sequence differs by one nucleotide. The rearrangement links TRBV6-1 to TRBJ1-2; D gene ambiguous. The CDR3 covers 14 residues. V was pared by 5 bases and J by 5 bases, with 15 bases between. Germline CDR1 reads MNHNS; CDR2 reads SASEGT. CDR3 coding DNA: TGTGCCAGCAGTCGGGCGGGAAGAGGGTATGGCTACACCTTC. Translating it yields CASSRAGRGYGYTF.

Comments on this clonotype: A single base separates this from a much larger clone, so it may be a read error. The chain combines TRBV18 with TRBJ1-1, with D uncertain. Germline values: CDR1 KGHSH, CDR2 LQKENI. The CDR3 is made up of 15 amino acids. V was trimmed by 3 bases and J by 3 bases, leaving 14 bases between them. The CDR3 loop reads CASSPFGSGDTEAFF. The CDR3 bases are TGTGCCAGCTCACCGTTTGGGAGCGGCGACACTGAAGCTTTCTTT.

On this clonotype: A much larger clone sits a single nucleotide away, making a read error possible. J is TRBJ2-7 and V is TRBV6-5; 7 bases match TRBD2. V lost 4 bases and J lost 5; bases outside the gene matches: 5. CDR3 length: 13 residues. Germline CDR1 reads MNHEY; CDR2 reads SVGAGI. The CDR3 bases are TGTGCCAGCAGTTGCTCGCGGGGGAACGAGCAGTACTTC. Its protein product is CASSCSRGNEQYF.

At least ten counts were recorded for this clonotype. The chain couples TRBV11-2 to TRBJ1-4; tentative D call: TRBD1 (5 bases). Trimming removed 4 bases from V and 7 bases from J, with 16 bases in between. The CDR3 runs to 15 residues. Germline loops: CDR1 SGHAT, CDR2 FQNNGV. The CDR3 reads CASSSSGVLGEKLFF. The CDR3 bases are TGTGCCAGCAGCTCCTCGGGGGTACTGGGTGAAAAACTGTTTTTT.

In this sample, this clonotype turned up a few times. The chain joins TRBV20-1 to TRBJ2-1; the D gene is possibly TRBD2 (6 bases). CDR3 size: 15 residues. V was cut by 0 bases and J by 2 bases, with 11 bases left in between. CDR1 and CDR2 (germline): DFQATT, SNEGSKA (reference sequence). CDR3 DNA sequence: TGCAGTGCTAGAGATGAGGAGGGGACCTACAATGAGCAGTTCTTC. This encodes CSARDEEGTYNEQFF.

The chain links TRBV19 to TRBJ2-3; a possible D gene is TRBD2 (6 bases). This CDR3 spans 14 amino acids. Germline values: CDR1 LNHDA, CDR2 SQIVND (reference sequence). V lost 3 bases and J lost 6, with 13 bases in between. CDR3 coding DNA: TGTGCCAGTAGTATGGGTGGGGGAGGTGATACGCAGTATTTT. Translation: CASSMGGGGDTQYF.

This clonotype was counted a few times. A much bigger clone sits one base away, suggesting this may be a read error. The chain couples TRBV7-2 to TRBJ2-2; D is possibly TRBD1 (7 bases). The CDR3 has 15 residues. V lost 5 bases and J lost 6, with 16 bases in between. Germline CDR1 and CDR2: SGHTA and FQGNSA. CDR3 sequence reads: CASSPRGTESGELFF. The CDR3 DNA is TGTGCCAGCAGCCCCCGGGGGACAGAGTCCGGGGAGCTGTTTTTT.

Only a few counts were recorded for this clonotype. The rearrangement uses TRBV27 and TRBJ2-7; 8 bases map to TRBD1. With V trimmed by 3 bases and J by 3 bases, 1 base remained unmatched. CDR3 length: 13 amino acids. CDR1 MNHEY and CDR2 SMNVEV come from the germline V gene (reference sequence). The DNA of the CDR3 is TGTGCCAGCAGTTTGGACAGGGTCTACGAGCAGTACTTC. Protein sequence: CASSLDRVYEQYF.

The CDR3 reads CAWSPSGAGDTQYF. CDR3 in DNA: TGTGCCTGGAGCCCCAGTGGGGCCGGGGATACGCAGTATTTT. The V gene is TRBV30, the J gene TRBJ2-3; D possibly corresponds to TRBD1 (5 bases). Germline CDR1 is GTSNPN and CDR2 is SVGIG (reference sequence). The CDR3 has 14 residues. V gave up 3 bases and J gave up 6 bases, with 16 bases separating them. The complete variable domain, with remaining parts taken from reference TRBV30 and TRBJ2-3, reads SQTIHQWPATLVQPVGSPLSLECTVEGTSNPNLYWYRQAAGRGLQLLFYSVGIGQISSEVPQNLSASRPQDRQFILSSKKLLLSDSGFYLCAWSPSGAGDTQYFGPGTRLTVL.

This clonotype rates as medium-sized. This chain uses TRBV12-3 or TRBV12-4 with TRBJ2-7; TRBD2 matches 8 bases. The CDR3 spans 17 residues. The V gene end was trimmed by 3 bases and the J gene end by 4 bases; junction bases not matched to a gene: 14. The chain's CDR3 is CASSLAPAGVLKYEQYF. As DNA, the CDR3 is TGTGCCAGCAGTTTGGCCCCAGCGGGGGTCCTAAAATACGAGCAGTACTTC.

This clonotype came up many times. V gene TRBV29-1 combines with J gene TRBJ1-1; D uncertain. V lost 6 bases, J lost 10 bases, and 18 bases lay in between. Germline CDR1 SQVTM, CDR2 ANQGSEA. The CDR3 runs to 12 residues. This CDR3 reads CSVGGRPEGAFF. The CDR3 region has the DNA TGCAGCGTCGGTGGACGGCCAGAGGGAGCTTTCTTT.

This clonotype was counted many times. The V call is TRBV9, the J call TRBJ1-2; D is perhaps TRBD1 (5 bases). CDR1 and CDR2 (germline): SGDLS, YYNGEE. The CDR3 runs 15 residues. V lost 4 bases and J 6 bases, leaving 19 bases between the germline ends. The CDR3 region is CASSPFAGGSDGYTF. The CDR3, as DNA: TGTGCCAGCAGCCCCTTTGCGGGGGGTTCGGATGGCTACACCTTC.